This TCR beta chain was profiled in a study of shared clonotypes between healthy human individuals (dated by TCRdb to 2018 to 2021). Some background on the complete study: The cohort comprised two women and a few men aged 18 to 49 years. For each donor, three plates each were used for CD4 naive and CD4 memory, two plates were used for CD8 naive, and one plate was used for CD8 memory. The study deeply sequenced blood TCR repertoires of about 5 healthy adults to estimate repertoire size and the extent of clonotype sharing between individuals. Different laboratories and diverse techniques were used to prepare libraries and sequence TCR repertoires, to increase sequencing depth and limit assay-specific biases. Leukapheresis yielded between about 0.94 and 8.9 billion PBMCs per donor. The investigation overall reported the following: Pairwise subsampling led to the expectation that sequencing depth would affect the degree of clonotype sharing among donors. Sampling was restricted to blood, and TCR repertoires in tissue are likely to differ from TCR repertoires in blood. Compared with non-shared clonotypes, the clonotypes found in all four sorted-subset donors had higher generation probabilities. The genetic and exposure-history diversity represented was limited by the small number of donors. Sharing across a few donors was observed for approximately 5% of naive CD4, less than 4% of naive CD8, around 2.5% of memory CD4, and roughly 0.43% of memory CD8 clonotypes. Rarefaction of sorted-subset datasets indicated incomplete sequencing despite the large sequencing depth. Estimated clonotype richness was generally larger for naive than for memory subsets.

The donors were healthy, HIV-negative adults who had no recently reported acute infections or vaccinations. Every donor was a Caucasian adult living in Nashville, Tennessee, USA. CD4+ T cells were enriched by magnetic negative selection, after which naive cells were positively selected on CD45RA and the negative fraction was taken as the memory subset. After blood collection by leukapheresis, PBMCs were isolated using Ficoll-Histopaque density gradient centrifugation and then cryopreserved in the vapor phase of liquid nitrogen. Analytical flow cytometry was used to check the purity and quantity of every magnetically sorted T cell population. Each sorted fraction had its genomic DNA isolated and then quantified by UV absorbance on a Nanodrop 2000c. TCR CDR3 regions were amplified from genomic DNA by multiplex PCR using the deep immunoSEQ assay. Genomic DNA extracted from each cell subset was distributed evenly over all wells of several immunoSEQ 96-well plates, and each plate served as one replicate. Each replicate PCR for sorted subsets received approximately 200 ng genomic DNA, equal to roughly 30,000 T cell genomes. Purified libraries were quantified with a Qubit 3.0 fluorometer, sized on a Bioanalyzer 2100, and re-quantified with the KAPA Library Quantification kit. Every immunoSEQ 96-well plate was sequenced on a dedicated single-read 150-cycle Illumina NextSeq 550 flow cell. As for the authors' bioinformatics: Because the immunoSEQ output held only junctional sequences and lacked quality scores, the filtering could not match the filtering applied to full-length reads. Sequences were annotated with PyIR, a Python wrapper for IgBLAST v1.9, using IMGT germline references to assign V/J genes and CDR3. Any read was removed if the V/J assignment was weak (E-value above 1e-6), the CDR3 was missing, or the read contained stop codons, out-of-frame junctions, or ambiguous translated residues. V3J clonotypes were defined as sequences sharing the same inferred V gene, J gene, and CDR3 amino acid sequence. The percentage overlap between two repertoires was calculated by dividing the number of shared unique clonotypes by the size of the smaller repertoire. Three approaches were used to assess repertoire richness: RTK rarefaction, the Chao1 estimator, and Recon v2.1 estimates of unobserved clonotypes. OLGA was used to compute generation probabilities for all TCRbeta clonotypes that the gDNA method yielded from a handful of donors. The clones in this table, taken by TCRdb from immuneACCESS, are in-frame only. Not every clone is retained; where verified, under half of the shortfall comes from an unresolved V gene, and the cause of the rest is unknown. Clone size and V and J calls were adopted from that table, with D and trimming inferred from the DNA. The sample table contains a few million clones; only one count was recorded for around 94% of them. The top ten hold over 0.12% of the sample.

Per the germline V gene, MDHEN is the CDR1 and SYDVKM is the CDR2. Counted from cysteine to phenylalanine, this CDR3 has 16 amino acids. Only the CDR3 DNA is retained, 48 bases long and in frame from the first base. A distance of 19 bases separates the germline ends of V and J, which lose 8 bases and 0 bases respectively. Points on this clone: Its target antigen remains unknown. No per-base quality is available; no much larger clone lies one base away.

The sequence is built from TRBV28 and TRBJ1-1, with the D gene not clear enough to name. Input material: naive CD4+ T cells sorted from blood. The cell subset or site label, as the study defines it: CD45RA+ positively selected. This sequence was found in a man in his late teens or twenties in good health. The CDR3 amino acid sequence is: CASSIIGEVLNTEAFF. The DNA is as follows: TGTGCCAGCTCTATAATCGGTGAGGTTTTGAACACTGAAGCTTTCTTT.